This T cell receptor (beta chain) came from a study of identical twins. TCRdb passed the 5' RACE reads through MiXCR, listing each CDR3 protein once. The repertoire has 600,000 to 700,000 distinct CDR3 sequences, approximately 21% of them found once; the top ten carry approximately 4.3%. Concerning this clonotype: The junction does not match germline at one end; this may be a read error.

The CDR3 is 16 amino acids. Looked up from germline, CDR1 is LGHNA and CDR2 is YNFKEQ. These data were likewise used in another study, on T cells expressing NK-cell markers.

The source is a woman aged 18-30 years in good health. Material for sequencing was PBMCs. The V gene is TRBV4-2, the J gene TRBJ2-3; D is unclear. In nucleotides, the CDR3 is TGCGCCAGCAGCCAAGATTGGGCCGATAGCACAGATACGCAGTATTTT. Amino acid sequence: CASSQDWADSTDTQYF.